A selection of T cell receptor beta chains follows, all from one sample in a study of T cells in Graves' hyperthyroidism and ophthalmopathy. TCRdb fed the multiplex PCR reads into MiXCR, producing one record per CDR3 protein. The table has around 700,000 distinct CDR3 sequences, about 19% seen once. The source material was blood. The receptors stem from a woman aged 50 to 60 with Graves' hyperthyroidism that later progressed to Graves' ophthalmopathy. Each CDR3 is given with its conserved first and last residue. A D gene is named only where the DNA matches it firmly. Not all rows give a size; the values are once, few, many and, for expanded clones, a class.

v_gene,d_gene,abundance,j_gene,CDR3aa,CDR3nt
TRBV20-1,NA,NA,TRBJ2-3,CSAEDPWRGNTDTQYF,TGCAGTGCTGAGGACCCCTGGCGGGGCAACACAGATACGCAGTATTTT
TRBV7-9,NA,NA,TRBJ1-4,CASSLDGGEKLFF,TGTGCCAGCAGCTTAGACGGGGGAGAAAAACTGTTTTTT
TRBV12-3/TRBV12-4,TRBD1,many,TRBJ1-1,CASSRQTGGLYTEAFF,TGTGCCAGCAGCCGACAGACAGGGGGCCTGTACACTGAAGCTTTCTTT
TRBV29-1,NA,NA,TRBJ1-3,CSVGGGSGNTIYF,TGCAGCGTTGGGGGGGGCTCTGGAAACACCATATATTTT
TRBV27,NA,few,TRBJ1-1,CASSLFGRVVEAFF,TGTGCCAGCAGTTTATTCGGCAGGGTAGTTGAAGCTTTCTTT
TRBV3-1,NA,many,TRBJ1-3,CASSQGADGTGNTIYF,TGTGCCAGCAGCCAAGGGGCGGACGGGACTGGAAACACCATATATTTT
TRBV6-5,NA,few,TRBJ1-4,CASSYSLATNEKLFF,TGTGCCAGCAGTTACTCCCTGGCAACTAATGAAAAACTGTTTTTT
TRBV19,TRBD1,NA,TRBJ1-1,CASRKIRDRGNTEAFF,TGTGCCAGTAGAAAGATCCGGGACAGGGGGAATACTGAAGCTTTCTTT
TRBV6-1,NA,few,TRBJ2-1,CASGFGQGFGGSGSVNEQFF,TGTGCCAGCGGTTTTGGACAGGGTTTTGGCGGGAGCGGGTCGGTCAATGAGCAGTTCTTC
TRBV7-9,NA,once,TRBJ1-4,CASSLEKAGIYEKLFF,TGTGCCAGCAGCTTAGAAAAGGCAGGGATTTATGAAAAACTGTTTTTT
TRBV19,NA,NA,TRBJ2-3,CASSTRLLDTDTQYF,TGTGCCAGTAGTACCAGACTCCTTGACACAGATACGCAGTATTTT
TRBV20-1,TRBD2,many,TRBJ2-1,CSARVRLAGGNEQFF,TGCAGTGCTAGAGTTCGACTAGCGGGGGGGAATGAGCAGTTCTTC
TRBV12-3/TRBV12-4,TRBD2,many,TRBJ2-5,CASSLSSGGQETQYF,TGTGCCAGCAGTCTATCTAGCGGGGGGCAAGAGACCCAGTACTTC
TRBV4-1,NA,NA,TRBJ1-2,CASSQGGGLDYGYTF,TGCGCCAGCAGCCAAGGGGGGGGATTGGACTATGGCTACACCTTC
TRBV4-1,NA,NA,TRBJ1-5,CASSAGGQQAAGQHF,TGCGCCAGCAGCGCCGGAGGACAGCAAGCCGCCGGTCAGCATTTT
TRBV7-9,TRBD1,few,TRBJ1-3,CASSRPGTGEGNSGNTIYF,TGTGCCAGCAGCCGTCCCGGGACAGGGGAGGGAAACTCTGGAAACACCATATATTTT